This TCR beta chain was sequenced during a study of blood T cell repertoires in COVID-19 (dated by TCRdb to 2018 to 2021). In terms of the full investigation: The collaborator samples originated in the United States, Italy and Spain and spanned the acute and convalescent phases of COVID-19. The samples were drawn from the first 160 participants of the ongoing ImmuneRACE study and from some 1,300 subjects provided by 6 global collaborators. The material from the prospective study consisted of cDNA or gDNA derived from T cells, B-cell-depleted T cells, or PBMCs. Where HLA class I and class II types were available, the types were taken from metadata supplied by the sample provider, not from assay-based typing. The sample metadata nearly always contained a de-identified subject ID, COVID-19 status, age in years and sex. Subjects who had been exposed to COVID-19, were actively infected with it, or had recovered from it provided the deeply sampled blood TCRbeta repertoires that made up the dataset. The repertoires were released in a freely available public database intended as a resource for research on the immune response to SARS-CoV-2. Study-level results and caveats: Clinical and demographic metadata were provided uncurated, with the amount varying by source and participant.

Note on this clone: Its antigen specificity is not known. No quality values exist for individual bases; no much larger clone is one base distant.

Including the terminal cysteine and phenylalanine, the CDR3 comprises 16 residues. Just the 48-base CDR3 DNA is kept, in frame starting at base 1. CDR1 and CDR2 were assigned from the germline V gene as SGHRS and YFSETQ. Between the V and J ends, shortened by 1 base and 1 base respectively, the junction contains 14 bases. The immunoSEQ Assay, a bias-controlled multiplex PCR, was used to amplify TCRbeta CDR3 regions from genomic DNA. In the source study's methods: Within the assay, amplification of reference gene primers was used to estimate how many nucleated cells each sample contained. Sequence reads were collapsed and filtered to measure the absolute abundance of every unique TCRbeta CDR3 rearrangement. For each sample, productive Simpson clonality was calculated by taking the square root of Simpson's diversity index across productive rearrangements. In its TCRdb copy, this immuneACCESS table keeps in-frame sequences only and misses some clones. Where compared with another copy, unresolved V genes explain less than half of these, and the others have no known cause. V, J and clone size reflect that table, while D and trimming were determined from the DNA. For this sample there are roughly 430,000 clones; over 75% appear just once. The ten top clones hold around 1.9% of the sample.

Enrolling through a virtual design, the prospective study's participants ranged in age from roughly 18 to 89 years and lived across roughly 23 United States geographic areas. To assign participants to cohorts, the prospective study relied on clinical history that participants themselves reported in a screening survey and a study questionnaire. Mobile phlebotomists in the prospective study collected whole blood, serum and a nasopharyngeal or oropharyngeal swab from every participant. Over a roughly 2-month period, participants in the prospective study had the option of providing additional blood draws and questionnaires. Prospective study blood samples were shipped either frozen or at room temperature before DNA extraction.

The receptor's source is a woman between 40 and 50 years old with acute COVID-19. The chain was built from TRBV5-1 and TRBJ1-1; matching of 5 bases hints at TRBD1 as the D gene. The sample consisted of PBMCs or T cells enriched from blood (not recorded which). The DNA reads as follows: TGCGCCAGCAGCTTGAGGGTCCAGGGCTCGAACACTGAAGCTTTCTTT. This is translated as CASSLRVQGSNTEAFF.